These 4 T cell receptor delta chains were sequenced from one sample in a study of gamma-delta chains in newborns, infants, children. TCRdb applied CATT to the reads for clone calling. The sample has 4,000 to 5,000 delta-chain clones, approximately 3% seen once; the top ten hold 10% to 15%. Sequenced: blood. The source is a child who was a newborn, infant or young child, either healthy, febrile or measles-vaccinated (not recorded which).

This clone has only a few counts. This DNA's translation differs at residue 11 from TCRdb's protein, which comes from a much larger clone; a read error is likely, and the protein shown is translated from the DNA. The same CDR3 is also encoded by other DNA sequences in this sample. The rearrangement links TRDV2 to TRDJ3, with TRDD3 matching 9 bases. Germline loops: CDR1 GEAIGNYY, CDR2 EKD. The CDR3 covers 18 residues. This chain's CDR3 is CACDTYWGSSRDTRQMFF. CDR3 coding DNA: TGTGCCTGTGACACGTACTGGGGGAGCTCCAGGGACACCCGACAGATGTTTTTC.

A note on this clone: This likely reflects a read error, since a far larger clone is one base away. The same CDR3 is also encoded by other DNA sequences in this sample. The chain recombines TRDV2 with TRDJ3; 13 positions agree with TRDD3. The CDR3 loop spans 19 amino acids. Germline V gene lookup returns CDR1 GEAIGNYY and CDR2 EKD. J was trimmed by 4 bases and V by 2 bases; bases with no gene match: 7. CDR3 protein: CACDILGDTSSWDTRQMFF. In DNA, the CDR3 is TGTGCCTGTGACATACTGGGGGATACGAGCTCTTGGGACACCCGACAGATGTTTTTC.

This clone was seen only a few times. This likely stems from a read error, as it lies one base from a far larger clone. This chain joins TRDV2 and TRDJ3; D is ambiguous. This CDR3 has 19 residues. CDR1 GEAIGNYY and CDR2 EKD come from the germline V gene. Trimming removed 0 bases from V and 1 base from J, with 15 bases in between. CDR3: CACDTVSEGRSWDTRQMFF. The CDR3 DNA is TGTGCCTGTGACACCGTGTCCGAGGGTCGATCCTGGGACACCCGACAGATGTTTTTC.

With respect to this clone: One end of the junction does not line up with germline, which may come from a read error. The chain employs TRDV2 and TRDJ3, with D perhaps TRDD3 (6 bases). This CDR3 has 20 residues. Germline V gene sequence: CDR1 GEAIGNYY, CDR2 EKD. The CDR3 DNA sequence: TGTGCCTGTGGCACCGTAAGGTGGGGGTCCAGCTCCTGGGACACCCGACAGATGTTTTTC. Encoded protein: CACGTVRWGSSSWDTRQMFF.